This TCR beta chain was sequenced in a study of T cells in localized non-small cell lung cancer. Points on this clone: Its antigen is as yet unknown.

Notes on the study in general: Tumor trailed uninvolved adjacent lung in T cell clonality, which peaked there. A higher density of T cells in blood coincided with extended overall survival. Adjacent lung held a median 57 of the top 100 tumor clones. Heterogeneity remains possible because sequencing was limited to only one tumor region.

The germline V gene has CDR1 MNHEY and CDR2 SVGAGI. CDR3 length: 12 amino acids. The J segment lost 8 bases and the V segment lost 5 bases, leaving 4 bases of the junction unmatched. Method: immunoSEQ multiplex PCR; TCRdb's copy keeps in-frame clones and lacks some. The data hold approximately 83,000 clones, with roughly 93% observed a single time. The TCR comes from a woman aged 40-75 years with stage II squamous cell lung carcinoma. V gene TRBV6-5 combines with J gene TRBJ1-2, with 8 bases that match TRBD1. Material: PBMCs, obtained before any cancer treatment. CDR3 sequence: CASSNDRGGYTF. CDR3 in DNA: TGTGCCAGCAGTAACGACAGGGGAGGCTACACCTTC.